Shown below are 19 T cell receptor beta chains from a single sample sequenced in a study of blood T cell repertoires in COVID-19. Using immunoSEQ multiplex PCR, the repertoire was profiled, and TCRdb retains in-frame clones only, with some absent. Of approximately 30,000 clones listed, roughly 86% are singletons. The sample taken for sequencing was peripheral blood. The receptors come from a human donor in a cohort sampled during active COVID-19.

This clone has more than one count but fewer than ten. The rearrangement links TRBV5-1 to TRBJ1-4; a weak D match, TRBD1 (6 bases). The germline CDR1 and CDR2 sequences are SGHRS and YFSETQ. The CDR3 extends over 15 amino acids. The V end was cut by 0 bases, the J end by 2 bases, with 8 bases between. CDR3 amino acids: CASSLAQGTNEKLFF. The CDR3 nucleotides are TGCGCCAGCAGCTTGGCCCAGGGGACTAATGAAAAACTGTTTTTT.

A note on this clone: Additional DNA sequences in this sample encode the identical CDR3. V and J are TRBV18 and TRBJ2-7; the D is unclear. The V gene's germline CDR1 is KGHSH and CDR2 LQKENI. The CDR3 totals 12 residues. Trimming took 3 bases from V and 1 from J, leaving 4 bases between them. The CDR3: CASSPGSYEQYF. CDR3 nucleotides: TGTGCCAGCTCACCCGGGTCCTACGAGCAGTACTTC.

The CDR3 sequence: CAISEAGDQDTQYF. CDR3 DNA: TGTGCCATCAGTGAGGCGGGGGACCAGGATACGCAGTATTTT. The rearrangement links TRBV10-3 to TRBJ2-3; 7 bases line up with TRBD2. CDR3 size: 14 residues. The germline CDR1 and CDR2 sequences are ENHRY and SYGVKD. V trimming: 2 bases; J trimming: 6 bases; junction bases outside the gene matches: 5.

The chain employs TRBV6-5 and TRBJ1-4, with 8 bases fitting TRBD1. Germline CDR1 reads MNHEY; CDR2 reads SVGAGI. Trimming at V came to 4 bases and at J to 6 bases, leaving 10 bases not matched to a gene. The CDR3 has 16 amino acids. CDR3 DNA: TGTGCCAGCAGTTCCCTCCGGACAGGGAGGGATGAAAAACTGTTTTTT. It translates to CASSSLRTGRDEKLFF.

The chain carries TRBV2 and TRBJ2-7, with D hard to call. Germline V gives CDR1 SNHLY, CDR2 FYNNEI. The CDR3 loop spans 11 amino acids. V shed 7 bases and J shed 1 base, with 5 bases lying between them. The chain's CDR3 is CASTASYEQYF. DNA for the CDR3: TGTGCCAGCACCGCGTCCTACGAGCAGTACTTC.

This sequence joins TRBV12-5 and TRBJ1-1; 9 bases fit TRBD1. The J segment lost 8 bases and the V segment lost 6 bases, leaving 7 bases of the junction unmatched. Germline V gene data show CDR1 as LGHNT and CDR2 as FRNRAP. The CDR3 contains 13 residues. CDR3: CASGRGQGSEAFF. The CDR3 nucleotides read TGTGCTAGTGGGCGGGGACAGGGTTCAGAAGCTTTCTTT.

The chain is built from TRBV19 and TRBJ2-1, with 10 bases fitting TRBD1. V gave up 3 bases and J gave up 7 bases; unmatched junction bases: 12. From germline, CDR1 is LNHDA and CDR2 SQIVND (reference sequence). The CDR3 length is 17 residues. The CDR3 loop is CASSIQVGDRGRNEQFF. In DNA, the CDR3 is TGTGCCAGTAGTATTCAAGTAGGAGACAGGGGGCGGAATGAGCAGTTCTTC.

Here the CDR3 DNA reads TGTGCCAGCAGTGAAGATCCAGGGGGCGGCCAGCCCCAGCATTTT. Amino acids: CASSEDPGGGQPQHF. This chain uses TRBV2 with TRBJ1-5, with TRBD1 matching 8 bases. Germline trimming cut 1 base from V and 7 bases from J; bases unmatched to any gene: 6. The CDR3 runs 15 residues. Germline-derived CDR1 and CDR2 are SNHLY and FYNNEI.

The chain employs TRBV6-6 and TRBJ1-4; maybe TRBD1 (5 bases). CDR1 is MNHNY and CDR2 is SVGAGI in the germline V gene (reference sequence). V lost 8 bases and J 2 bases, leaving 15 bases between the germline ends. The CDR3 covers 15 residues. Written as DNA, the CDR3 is TGTGCCAGCCTATCATATCGGGGGACTAATGAAAAACTGTTTTTT. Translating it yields CASLSYRGTNEKLFF.

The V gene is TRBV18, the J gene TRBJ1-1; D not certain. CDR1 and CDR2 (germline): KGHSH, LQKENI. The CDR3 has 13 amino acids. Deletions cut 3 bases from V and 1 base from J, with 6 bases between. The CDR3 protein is CASSPGRNTEAFF. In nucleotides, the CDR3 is TGTGCCAGCTCACCGGGGAGGAACACTGAAGCTTTCTTT.

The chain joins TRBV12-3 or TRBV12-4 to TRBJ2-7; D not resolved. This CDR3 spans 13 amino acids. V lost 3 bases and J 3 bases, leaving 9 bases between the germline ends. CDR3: CASSLPSLYEQYF. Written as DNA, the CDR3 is TGTGCCAGCAGTTTGCCCTCACTCTACGAGCAGTACTTC.

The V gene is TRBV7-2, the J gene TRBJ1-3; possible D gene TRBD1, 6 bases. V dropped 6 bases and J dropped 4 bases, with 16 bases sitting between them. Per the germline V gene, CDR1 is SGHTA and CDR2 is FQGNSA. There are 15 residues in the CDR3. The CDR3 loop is CASSPRGRGGNTIYF. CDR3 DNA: TGTGCCAGCAGTCCCAGGGGTAGGGGGGGAAACACCATATATTTT.

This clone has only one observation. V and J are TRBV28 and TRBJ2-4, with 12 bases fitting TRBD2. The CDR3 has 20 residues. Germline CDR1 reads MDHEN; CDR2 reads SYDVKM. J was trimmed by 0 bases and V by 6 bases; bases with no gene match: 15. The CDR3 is CASSPTSGGRIGLAKNIQYF. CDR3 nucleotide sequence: TGTGCCAGCAGCCCAACTAGCGGGGGGAGGATTGGTCTAGCCAAAAACATTCAGTACTTC.

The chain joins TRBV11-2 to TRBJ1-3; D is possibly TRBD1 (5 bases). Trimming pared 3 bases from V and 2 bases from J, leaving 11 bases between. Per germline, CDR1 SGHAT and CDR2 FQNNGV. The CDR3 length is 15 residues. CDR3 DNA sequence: TGTGCCAGCAGCTTGACAGTCTTCACTGGAAACACCATATATTTT. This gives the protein CASSLTVFTGNTIYF.

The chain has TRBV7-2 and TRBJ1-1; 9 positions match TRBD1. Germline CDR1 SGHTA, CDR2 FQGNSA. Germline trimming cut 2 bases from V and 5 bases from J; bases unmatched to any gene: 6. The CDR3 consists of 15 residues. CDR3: CASSLTPGQGTEAFF. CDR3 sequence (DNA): TGTGCCAGCAGCTTAACTCCGGGACAGGGAACTGAAGCTTTCTTT.

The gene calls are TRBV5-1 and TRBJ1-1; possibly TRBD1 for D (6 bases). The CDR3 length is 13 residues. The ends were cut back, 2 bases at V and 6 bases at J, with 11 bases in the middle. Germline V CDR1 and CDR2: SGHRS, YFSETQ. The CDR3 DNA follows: TGCGCCAGCAGCTTCGCCCAGGGGCCTGAAGCTTTCTTT. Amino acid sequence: CASSFAQGPEAFF.

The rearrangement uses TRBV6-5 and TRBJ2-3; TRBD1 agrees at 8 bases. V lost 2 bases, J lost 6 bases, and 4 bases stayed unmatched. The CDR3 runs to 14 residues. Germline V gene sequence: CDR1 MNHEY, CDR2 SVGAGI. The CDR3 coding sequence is TGTGCCAGCAGTTACGGACAGGGAGTGGATACGCAGTATTTT. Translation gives CASSYGQGVDTQYF.

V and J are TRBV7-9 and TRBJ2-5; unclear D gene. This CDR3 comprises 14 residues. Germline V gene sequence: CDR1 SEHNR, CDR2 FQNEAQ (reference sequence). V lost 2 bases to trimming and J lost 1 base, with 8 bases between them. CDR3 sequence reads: CASSLSGSQETQYF. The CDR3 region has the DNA TGTGCCAGCAGCTTATCAGGATCCCAAGAGACCCAGTACTTC.

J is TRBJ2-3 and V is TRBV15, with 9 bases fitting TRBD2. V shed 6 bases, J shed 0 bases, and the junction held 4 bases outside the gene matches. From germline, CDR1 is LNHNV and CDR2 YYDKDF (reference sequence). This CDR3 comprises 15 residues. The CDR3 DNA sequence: TGTGCCACCAGGATAGCGGGGGTCAGCACAGATACGCAGTATTTT. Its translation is CATRIAGVSTDTQYF.